A selection of T cell receptor beta chains follows, all from one sample in a study of human T cells and chemical hapten exposure. TCRdb independently ran MiXCR on the RACE reads; one entry per CDR3 protein. The table records more than 250,000 distinct CDR3 sequences, 7.5% to 10% of them present only once. Material: whole blood, obtained in connection with sensitization to the hapten diphenylcyclopropenone (DPC). The receptors here all came from a woman in her thirties or forties with alopecia areata. Some clones in this sample may be carry-over from other donors' samples. Both conserved end residues are part of each CDR3. The order of the fields is V gene, CDR3 length, D gene, J gene, clone size, CDR3 DNA, CDR3 protein. The D gene is left open where the match is weak. Clone size is given for some rows only: seen once, a few or many times, or a class if the clone is expanded.

V: TRBV28; length: 17; D: NA; J: TRBJ1-6; size: many; DNA: TGTGCCAGCAGTTTGGCGGCAGTAGATGTATATAATTCACCCCTCCACTTT; CDR3: CASSLAAVDVYNSPLHF
V: TRBV28; length: 15; D: TRBD2; J: TRBJ2-1; size: NA; DNA: TGTGCCAGCAGATCCCTAGCGGGAGGTTCGGATGAGCAGTTCTTC; CDR3: CASRSLAGGSDEQFF
V: TRBV24-1; length: 17; D: NA; J: TRBJ2-3; size: few; DNA: TGTGCCACCAGTGATCGCCAAGGGTTCATGGAAACAGATACGCAGTATTTT; CDR3: CATSDRQGFMETDTQYF
V: TRBV18; length: 14; D: TRBD1; J: TRBJ1-4; size: few; DNA: TGTGCCAGCTCACCGACTGACAGGGCTGAAAAACTGTTTTTT; CDR3: CASSPTDRAEKLFF
V: TRBV6-6; length: 12; D: NA; J: TRBJ2-1; size: NA; DNA: TGTGCCAGCAGCCAAACAGACAATGAGCAGTTCTTC; CDR3: CASSQTDNEQFF
V: TRBV4-2; length: 16; D: TRBD2; J: TRBJ2-1; size: few; DNA: TGTGCCAGCAGCGTAGGGGGGGCTAGCGGGTACAATGAGCAGTTCTTC; CDR3: CASSVGGASGYNEQFF
V: TRBV29-1; length: 14; D: NA; J: TRBJ2-2; size: few; DNA: TGCAGCGTTCTGGCTCTCCCGAACACCGGGGAGCTGTTTTTT; CDR3: CSVLALPNTGELFF
V: TRBV15; length: 16; D: TRBD2; J: TRBJ2-1; size: few; DNA: TGTGCCACCAGCAGAGATCACCGTTCGGGAGGGGATGAGCAGTTCTTC; CDR3: CATSRDHRSGGDEQFF
V: TRBV20-1; length: 16; D: TRBD2; J: TRBJ2-3; size: few; DNA: TGCAGTGCTAGGACGGGACTAGCGGGAGCGGCAGATACGCAGTATTTT; CDR3: CSARTGLAGAADTQYF
V: TRBV28; length: 16; D: TRBD2; J: TRBJ2-5; size: NA; DNA: TGTGCCAGCAGTCCCCATCTCAGCGGGAGGAAAGAGACCCAGTACTTC; CDR3: CASSPHLSGRKETQYF
V: TRBV7-9; length: 14; D: NA; J: TRBJ2-5; size: few; DNA: TGTGCCAGCAGTCTGGACTGGCTCCAAGAGACCCAGTACTTC; CDR3: CASSLDWLQETQYF
V: TRBV3-1; length: 14; D: NA; J: TRBJ2-1; size: NA; DNA: TGTGCCAGCAGCCAAGATTTATGGCAGGATAGGCCGTTCTTC; CDR3: CASSQDLWQDRPFF
V: TRBV20-1; length: 15; D: TRBD2; J: TRBJ2-3; size: NA; DNA: TGCAGTGCAACCGGGACTAGCGACCCCACAGATACGCAGTATTTT; CDR3: CSATGTSDPTDTQYF
V: TRBV20-1; length: 14; D: NA; J: TRBJ2-1; size: few; DNA: TGCAGTGCTAGCGGCCCGAGCTCCTACAATGAGCAGTTCTTC; CDR3: CSASGPSSYNEQFF
V: TRBV4-1; length: 15; D: NA; J: TRBJ2-7; size: NA; DNA: TGCGCCAGCAGCCTTTCCTCGGACGGGACCTACGAGCAGTACTTC; CDR3: CASSLSSDGTYEQYF
V: TRBV6-1; length: 16; D: NA; J: TRBJ2-1; size: NA; DNA: TGTGCCAGCAGTGAAGCCTTGGGGACATGGTCCAATGAGCAGTTCTTC; CDR3: CASSEALGTWSNEQFF
V: TRBV10-3; length: 12; D: NA; J: TRBJ2-7; size: few; DNA: TGTGCCATCAGCCCTACAGTTTTCGAGCAGTACTTC; CDR3: CAISPTVFEQYF
V: TRBV7-9; length: 13; D: TRBD2; J: TRBJ2-3; size: NA; DNA: TGTGCCAGCATCGGCGGGAGGACAGATACGCAGTATTTT; CDR3: CASIGGRTDTQYF
V: TRBV4-3; length: 14; D: NA; J: TRBJ1-2; size: many; DNA: TGCGCCAGCAGCCCCACGGCAGGGAGCGATGGCTACACCTTC; CDR3: CASSPTAGSDGYTF
V: TRBV20-1; length: 13; D: NA; J: TRBJ2-3; size: NA; DNA: TGCAGTGCTCTCCCGGGGGCCCCAGATACGCAGTATTTT; CDR3: CSALPGAPDTQYF
V: TRBV20-1; length: 11; D: TRBD1; J: TRBJ1-1; size: NA; DNA: TGCAGTGCTAGAAAGGGGGCGGGGGCTTTCTTT; CDR3: CSARKGAGAFF
V: TRBV12-3/TRBV12-4; length: 14; D: TRBD2; J: TRBJ2-7; size: few; DNA: TGTGCCAGCAGGAGGACTAGGTTCTCCTACGAGCAGTACTTC; CDR3: CASRRTRFSYEQYF
V: TRBV4-2; length: 13; D: NA; J: TRBJ2-5; size: NA; DNA: TGTGCCAGCAGCATAGCGAACCAAGAGACCCAGTACTTC; CDR3: CASSIANQETQYF
V: TRBV4-1; length: 15; D: NA; J: TRBJ1-4; size: few; DNA: TGCGCCAGCAGCCCGGCGATCGGGAGAAGTGAAAAACTGTTTTTT; CDR3: CASSPAIGRSEKLFF
V: TRBV11-3; length: 16; D: TRBD1; J: TRBJ2-1; size: many; DNA: TGTGCCAGCAGCTTAGTCCCAGGGGGCTCCTACAATGAGCAGTTCTTC; CDR3: CASSLVPGGSYNEQFF
V: TRBV6-2/TRBV6-3; length: 15; D: TRBD1; J: TRBJ1-2; size: many; DNA: TGTGCCAGCAACGACAGACAGGGGATGAACTATGGCTACACCTTC; CDR3: CASNDRQGMNYGYTF
V: TRBV5-1; length: 14; D: NA; J: TRBJ1-6; size: NA; DNA: TGCGCCAGCAGCCGGGCAGATTATAATTCACCCCTCCACTTT; CDR3: CASSRADYNSPLHF
V: TRBV12-3/TRBV12-4; length: 14; D: NA; J: TRBJ2-7; size: few; DNA: TGTGCCAGCACCTTACCGGGGCAGAACTACGAGCAGTACTTC; CDR3: CASTLPGQNYEQYF
V: TRBV28; length: 13; D: NA; J: TRBJ1-5; size: NA; DNA: TGTGCCAGCAGTTTGAGTTACACTCAGCCCCAGCATTTT; CDR3: CASSLSYTQPQHF
V: TRBV10-3; length: 16; D: NA; J: TRBJ2-5; size: NA; DNA: TGTGCCATCAGTGAGTCGCACCCGACGTACCAAGAGACCCAGTACTTC; CDR3: CAISESHPTYQETQYF
V: TRBV24-1; length: 15; D: NA; J: TRBJ2-2; size: many; DNA: TGTGCCACCAGTGATCCAGGACGAAACACCGGGGAGCTGTTTTTT; CDR3: CATSDPGRNTGELFF
V: TRBV12-3/TRBV12-4; length: 14; D: NA; J: TRBJ1-5; size: NA; DNA: TGTGCCAGCAGTTTATTCAGGGGCAATCAGCCCCAGCATTTT; CDR3: CASSLFRGNQPQHF
V: TRBV6-5; length: 14; D: TRBD1; J: TRBJ2-7; size: NA; DNA: TGTGCCTCCCGACCAGGGACAGGGGCCTACGAGCAGTACTTC; CDR3: CASRPGTGAYEQYF
V: TRBV7-9; length: 15; D: NA; J: TRBJ2-2; size: few; DNA: TGTGCCAGCAGCCCAGTCGAAGTGGGCACCGGGGAGCTGTTTTTT; CDR3: CASSPVEVGTGELFF
V: TRBV20-1; length: 17; D: NA; J: TRBJ2-3; size: few; DNA: TGCAGTGCTAGGGGTGGGGAAGCCGAACTAGGCACAGATACGCAGTATTTT; CDR3: CSARGGEAELGTDTQYF
V: TRBV20-1; length: 14; D: NA; J: TRBJ2-3; size: NA; DNA: TGCAGTGCTAGCCCCCCGGAGTACGCGGATACGCAGTATTTT; CDR3: CSASPPEYADTQYF
V: TRBV28; length: 17; D: TRBD2; J: TRBJ2-1; size: few; DNA: TGTGCCAGCAGTTCGGCTAGCGGGAGAACCTCCTACAATGAGCAGTTCTTC; CDR3: CASSSASGRTSYNEQFF
V: TRBV7-2; length: 15; D: NA; J: TRBJ1-4; size: few; DNA: TGTGCCAGCAGCCCAACACTTGCAACTAATGAAAAACTGTTTTTT; CDR3: CASSPTLATNEKLFF
V: TRBV7-2; length: 13; D: NA; J: TRBJ1-5; size: many; DNA: TGTGCCAGCAGCTCAGGGGCCGATCAGCCCCAGCATTTT; CDR3: CASSSGADQPQHF
V: TRBV12-3/TRBV12-4; length: 14; D: NA; J: TRBJ2-7; size: NA; DNA: TGTGCCAGCAGTTTCGTGTTACGGGCCGACGAGCAGTACTTC; CDR3: CASSFVLRADEQYF